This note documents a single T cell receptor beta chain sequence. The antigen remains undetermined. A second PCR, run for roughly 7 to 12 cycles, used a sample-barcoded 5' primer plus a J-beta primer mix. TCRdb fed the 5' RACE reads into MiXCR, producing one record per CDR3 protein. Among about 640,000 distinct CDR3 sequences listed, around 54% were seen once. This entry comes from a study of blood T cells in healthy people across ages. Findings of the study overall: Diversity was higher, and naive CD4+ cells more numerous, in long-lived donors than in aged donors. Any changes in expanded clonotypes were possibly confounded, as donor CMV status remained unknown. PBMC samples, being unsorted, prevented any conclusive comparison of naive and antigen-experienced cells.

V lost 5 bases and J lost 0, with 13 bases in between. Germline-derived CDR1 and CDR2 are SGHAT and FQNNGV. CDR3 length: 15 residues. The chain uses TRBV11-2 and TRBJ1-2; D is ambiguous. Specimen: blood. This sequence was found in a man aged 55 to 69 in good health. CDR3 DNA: TGTGCCAGCAGCCCGGACGGATCTCCTAACTATGGCTACACCTTC. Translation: CASSPDGSPNYGYTF. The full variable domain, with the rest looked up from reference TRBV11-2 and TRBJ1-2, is EAGVAQSPRYKIIEKRQSVAFWCNPISGHATLYWYQQILGQGPKLLIQFQNNGVVDDSQLPKDRFSAERLKGVDSTLKIQPAKLEDSAVYLCASSPDGSPNYGYTFGSGTRLTVV.